This T cell receptor (beta chain) was profiled in a study of T cell repertoires in cytomegalovirus infection. This clonotype was observed many times. What it binds is not known. The CDR3 runs to 15 residues. The germline CDR1 and CDR2 sequences are SGHTA and FQGTGA. V lost 4 bases and J lost 2; bases outside the gene matches: 6. From the reads, TCRdb called clonotypes with MiXCR, one entry per CDR3 protein. The repertoire includes some 220,000 distinct CDR3 sequences, 12% of them detected once, and 1.6% sits in the top ten. Study observations and caveats: Dominant in the ex vivo response were TCR beta clonotypes restricted by HLA-C and specific for CMV.

The sequenced sample was PBMCs. The clonotype was recovered from a human donor in good health (CMV status not recorded). Some clones in this sample may be carry-over from other donors' samples. This chain joins TRBV7-3 and TRBJ2-3, with 7 positions matching TRBD2. CDR3 nucleotides: TGTGCCAGCAGCTCTGGACTAGTGCACACAGATACGCAGTATTTT. Protein: CASSSGLVHTDTQYF.